These T cell receptor beta chains were read from a single sample in a study of blood T cell repertoires in COVID-19. Here immunoSEQ multiplex PCR was the method, and the copy in TCRdb shows in-frame clones only, minus some. The profile shows about 60,000 clones, 70% to 85% of them singletons. Sequenced material: peripheral blood. Receptors were obtained from a man aged 55 to 70 with acute or convalescent COVID-19. CDR3s include the opening cysteine and the closing phenylalanine or tryptophan. Fields, in order: clone size, D gene, V gene, J gene, CDR3 protein, CDR3 DNA. The D gene is left open where the match is weak. The size field is filled for only some rows; it gives once, few, many or a size class.

>NA|NA|TRBV5-6|TRBJ1-5
CASSLGLNSNQPQHF
TGTGCCAGCAGCTTGGGACTGAATAGCAATCAGCCCCAGCATTTT
>NA|NA|TRBV19|TRBJ1-5
CASSTTGFRDSNQPQHF
TGTGCCAGTAGTACAACAGGGTTTCGGGATAGCAATCAGCCCCAGCATTTT
>NA|TRBD1|TRBV5-1|TRBJ1-3
CASSLGTGDGNTIYF
TGCGCCAGCAGCTTGGGGACAGGGGACGGAAACACCATATATTTT
>NA|TRBD2|TRBV9|TRBJ2-1
CASSVSGGYNEQFF
TGTGCCAGCAGCGTTAGCGGGGGGTACAATGAGCAGTTCTTC
>NA|TRBD1|TRBV24-1|TRBJ2-7
CATSFGQGSYEQYF
TGTGCCACCAGCTTCGGACAGGGTTCCTACGAGCAGTACTTC
>once|NA|TRBV7-2|TRBJ2-3
CASSRGLSYTDTQYF
TGTGCCAGCAGCCGCGGACTCTCCTACACAGATACGCAGTATTTT
>NA|TRBD1|TRBV6-5|TRBJ2-7
CASSYRWDRVGEQYF
TGTGCCAGCAGTTACCGTTGGGACAGGGTGGGCGAGCAGTACTTC
>NA|TRBD2|TRBV5-4|TRBJ2-5
CASSLKLAGEETQYF
TGTGCCAGCAGCCTTAAACTAGCGGGAGAAGAGACCCAGTACTTC
>NA|NA|TRBV28|TRBJ2-3
CASSAGQGGSTDTQYF
TGTGCCAGCAGTGCCGGACAGGGAGGGAGCACAGATACGCAGTATTTT
>few|NA|TRBV13|TRBJ2-7
CASSLVFEGDEQYF
TGTGCCAGCAGCTTAGTATTCGAGGGGGACGAGCAGTACTTC
>NA|NA|TRBV30|TRBJ1-2
CAWSLPRGPFPSGYTF
TGTGCCTGGAGTTTACCCCGAGGGCCTTTTCCTTCGGGCTACACCTTC
>NA|NA|TRBV30|TRBJ1-5
CAWSTNQPQHF
TGTGCCTGGAGTACAAATCAGCCCCAGCATTTT
>few|NA|TRBV5-1|TRBJ2-7
CASSLGAGLVYEQYF
TGCGCCAGCAGCTTGGGGGCAGGGTTGGTCTACGAGCAGTACTTC
>NA|TRBD1|TRBV5-1|TRBJ1-4
CASSPTGTGNEKLFF
TGCGCCAGCAGTCCTACCGGGACAGGGAATGAAAAACTGTTTTTT
>NA|NA|TRBV11-1|TRBJ1-3
CASSLAAAISGNTIYF
TGTGCCAGCAGCTTAGCGGCAGCGATCTCTGGAAACACCATATATTTT
>NA|NA|TRBV6-5|TRBJ1-5
CASSYNRDLSNQPQHF
TGTGCCAGCAGTTACAACAGGGACCTTAGCAATCAGCCCCAGCATTTT
>NA|NA|TRBV9|TRBJ1-3
CASTLDSSPGNTIYF
TGTGCCAGCACCCTGGACAGTTCGCCAGGAAACACCATATATTTT
>NA|TRBD2|TRBV5-1|TRBJ2-7
CASSRREGSPYEQYF
TGCGCCAGCTCCCGTCGGGAGGGAAGTCCCTACGAGCAGTACTTC
>NA|TRBD1|TRBV2|TRBJ2-7
CASSWDSYEQYF
TGTGCCAGCAGTTGGGACAGCTACGAGCAGTACTTC
>NA|NA|TRBV9|TRBJ1-6
CASSIRGGPGPLHF
TGTGCCAGCAGTATCAGGGGCGGCCCGGGCCCCCTCCACTTT
>few|TRBD1|TRBV2|TRBJ2-7
CASSEPRTGGNYEQYF
TGTGCCAGCAGTGAACCCCGGACAGGGGGCAACTACGAGCAGTACTTC
>once|NA|TRBV18|TRBJ2-1
CASSPRRGGNEQFF
TGTGCCAGCTCACCAAGAAGGGGAGGCAATGAGCAGTTCTTC
>NA|NA|TRBV28|TRBJ2-7
CASSFGTYEQYF
TGTGCCAGCAGTTTTGGCACCTACGAGCAGTACTTC
>once|NA|TRBV5-1|TRBJ2-7
CASSLEDYEQYF
TGCGCCAGCAGCCTAGAGGACTACGAGCAGTACTTC
>NA|NA|TRBV7-2|TRBJ1-1
CASSFWGPNTEAFF
TGTGCCAGCAGCTTCTGGGGGCCGAACACTGAAGCTTTCTTT
>NA|NA|TRBV2|TRBJ1-1
CASSAGVNTEAFF
TGTGCCAGCAGTGCAGGGGTGAACACTGAAGCTTTCTTT
>NA|NA|TRBV18|TRBJ1-2
CASSPTTTSLSYGYTF
TGTGCCAGCTCACCTACGACAACCTCACTTAGCTATGGCTACACCTTC
>NA|TRBD1|TRBV10-1|TRBJ1-5
CASSESDWDRMGPQHF
TGCGCCAGCAGTGAGTCGGATTGGGACAGGATGGGGCCCCAGCATTTT
>once|NA|TRBV7-9|TRBJ1-3
CASSQIWDINGNTIYF
TGTGCCAGCAGCCAAATTTGGGACATAAATGGAAACACCATATATTTT
>once|TRBD1|TRBV6-5|TRBJ1-6
CASSWRDRESPLHF
TGTGCCAGCAGCTGGCGGGACAGGGAGTCACCCCTCCACTTT